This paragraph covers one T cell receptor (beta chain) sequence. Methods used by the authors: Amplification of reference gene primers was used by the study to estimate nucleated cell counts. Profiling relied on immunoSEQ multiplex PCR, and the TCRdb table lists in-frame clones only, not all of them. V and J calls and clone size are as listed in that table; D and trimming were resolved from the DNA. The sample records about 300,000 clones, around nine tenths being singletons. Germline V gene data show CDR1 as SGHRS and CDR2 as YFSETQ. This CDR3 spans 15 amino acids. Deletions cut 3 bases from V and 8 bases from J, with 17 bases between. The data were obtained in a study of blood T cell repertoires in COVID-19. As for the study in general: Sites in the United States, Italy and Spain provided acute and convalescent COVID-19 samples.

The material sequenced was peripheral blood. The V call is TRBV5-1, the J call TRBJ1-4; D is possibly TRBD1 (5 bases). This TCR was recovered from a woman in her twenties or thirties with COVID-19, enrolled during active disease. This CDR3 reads CASSSSTADDEKLFF. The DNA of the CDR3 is TGCGCCAGCAGCTCCTCGACAGCCGACGACGAAAAACTGTTTTTT.